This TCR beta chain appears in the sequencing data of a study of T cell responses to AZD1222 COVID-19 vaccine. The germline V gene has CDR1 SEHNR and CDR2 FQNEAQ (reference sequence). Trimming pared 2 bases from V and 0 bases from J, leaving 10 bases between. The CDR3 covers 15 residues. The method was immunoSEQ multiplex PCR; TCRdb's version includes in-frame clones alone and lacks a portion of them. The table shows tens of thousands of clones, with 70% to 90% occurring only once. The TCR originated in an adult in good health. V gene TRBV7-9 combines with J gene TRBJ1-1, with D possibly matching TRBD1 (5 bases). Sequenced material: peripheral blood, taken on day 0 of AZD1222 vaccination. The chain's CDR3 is CASSLSDSMNTEAFF. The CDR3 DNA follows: TGTGCCAGCAGCTTAAGCGACAGCATGAACACTGAAGCTTTCTTT.